The 19 T cell receptor beta chains given below trace back to one sample, sequenced in a study of blood T cell repertoires in COVID-19. Produced via immunoSEQ multiplex PCR; TCRdb's table is partial and in-frame only. The sample holds some 300,000 clones; roughly 86% are singletons and the top ten take more than 9%. The sequenced sample consisted of PBMCs or T cells enriched from blood (not recorded which). These receptors were obtained from a woman aged 25-40 years who had recovered from COVID-19.

The chain combines TRBV10-3 with TRBJ2-1; maybe TRBD2 (6 bases). This CDR3 region has 18 residues. The V end lost 6 bases, the J end lost 4 bases, and 25 bases lay between the germline ends. Germline V gives CDR1 ENHRY, CDR2 SYGVKD. CDR3 sequence: CAIRSVSADREYYNEQFF. In nucleotides, the CDR3 is TGTGCCATCAGAAGTGTCTCAGCGGACCGGGAGTATTACAATGAGCAGTTCTTC.

The rearrangement uses TRBV13 and TRBJ1-3; 9 bases are shared with TRBD1. V lost 5 bases, J lost 7 bases, and 9 bases stayed unmatched. The CDR3 sequence is 15 residues long. Germline V CDR1 and CDR2: PRHDT, FYEKMQ (reference sequence). CDR3 amino acids: CASSPPGQGGNTIYF. The CDR3 nucleotides read TGTGCCAGCAGCCCCCCGGGACAGGGTGGGAACACCATATATTTT. Full variable domain (remainder filled in from reference TRBV13 and TRBJ1-3): AAGVIQSPRHLIKEKRETATLKCYPIPRHDTVYWYQQGPGQDPQFLISFYEKMQSDKGSIPDRFSAQQFSDYHSELNMSSLELGDSALYFCASSPPGQGGNTIYFGEGSWLTVV.

The rearrangement joins TRBV6-5 to TRBJ1-6; D gene uncertain. The V and J ends lost 4 bases and 7 bases respectively, with 14 bases between them. This CDR3 contains 15 residues. Germline CDR1 MNHEY, CDR2 SVGAGI. The CDR3 loop reads CASSSRRSWNSPLHF. The CDR3 nucleotides read TGTGCCAGCAGTTCCCGCCGGAGTTGGAATTCACCCCTCCACTTT.

This chain joins TRBV18 and TRBJ2-7; 7 bases agree with TRBD1. Unmatched junction bases numbered 13, after V lost 8 bases and J lost 3 bases. Germline V CDR1 and CDR2: KGHSH, LQKENI. This CDR3 contains 15 residues. The DNA for the CDR3 is TGTGCCAGCACTGCCGGGACAGAGATTGGCTACGAGCAGTACTTC. The encoded protein is CASTAGTEIGYEQYF.

As concerns this clone: Within the sample, other DNA sequences also encode this same CDR3. The chain has TRBV19 and TRBJ1-1; 12 nucleotides line up with TRBD1. The CDR3 contains 15 residues. The junction had 3 bases not matched to a gene; V was cut back by 3 bases and J by 4 bases. Germline CDR1 LNHDA, CDR2 SQIVND (reference sequence). In DNA, the CDR3 is TGTGCCAGTAGTATGGGACAGGGGGCCGTCACTGAAGCTTTCTTT. The encoded protein is CASSMGQGAVTEAFF.

The count of this clone is one. The DNA for the CDR3 is TGCAGCGTTGAAGGGCACCGTGGCTACACCTTC. Protein product: CSVEGHRGYTF. The rearrangement uses TRBV29-1 and TRBJ1-2, with D hard to call. V lost 1 base to trimming and J lost 7 bases, with 7 bases between them. CDR3 length: 11 amino acids. Germline-derived CDR1 and CDR2 are SQVTM and ANQGSEA.

The V call is TRBV6-4, the J call TRBJ2-2; D uncertain. Trimming removed 0 bases at V and 7 bases at J, with 12 bases between. CDR1 is MRHNA, CDR2 SNTAGT, per germline. The CDR3 covers 15 residues. CDR3 protein: CASSDSDTRYGELFF. The CDR3 DNA is TGTGCCAGCAGTGACTCCGACACCCGCTACGGGGAGCTGTTTTTT.

This chain connects TRBV7-9 to TRBJ2-4, with D perhaps matching TRBD1 (6 bases). The CDR3 sequence is 14 residues long. Germline assignment: CDR1 SEHNR and CDR2 FQNEAQ (reference sequence). Deletions cut 6 bases from V and 3 bases from J, with 12 bases between. Here the CDR3 reads CASRLGAGKNIQYF. The CDR3 DNA reads TGTGCCAGCAGGCTGGGGGCAGGCAAAAACATTCAGTACTTC. The full variable domain, completed using reference TRBV7-9 and TRBJ2-4, is DTGVSQNPRHKITKRGQNVTFRCDPISEHNRLYWYRQTLGQGPEFLTYFQNEAQLEKSRLLSDRFSAERPKGSFSTLEIQRTEQGDSAMYLCASRLGAGKNIQYFGAGTRLSVL.

The CDR3 nucleotides read TGTGCCAGCAGTTCCTCCGCGGCGGGAGCCCTAGATACGCAGTATTTT. It codes for CASSSSAAGALDTQYF. V and J are TRBV27 and TRBJ2-3, with 7 bases matching TRBD2. The CDR3 has 16 amino acids. Germline CDR1 MNHEY, CDR2 SMNVEV (reference sequence). Unmatched junction bases numbered 12, after V lost 4 bases and J lost 5 bases.

This chain joins TRBV2 and TRBJ1-2; unclear D gene. Trimming took 7 bases from V and 0 from J, leaving 21 bases between them. The CDR3 sequence is 17 residues long. Germline V CDR1 and CDR2: SNHLY, FYNNEI. The CDR3 sequence is CASIRGPHSAANYGYTF. Here the CDR3 DNA reads TGTGCCAGCATTCGAGGGCCCCACTCGGCCGCTAACTATGGCTACACCTTC.

This rearrangement joins TRBV5-1 to TRBJ2-5; D may be TRBD2 (6 bases). The CDR3 has 15 amino acids. From germline, CDR1 is SGHRS and CDR2 YFSETQ. V was shortened by 2 bases and J by 4 bases, with 15 bases between the two germline ends. CDR3 amino acids: CASSFGGIRGETQYF. DNA for the CDR3: TGCGCCAGCAGCTTCGGAGGGATTAGGGGAGAGACCCAGTACTTC.

The V gene is TRBV4-3, the J gene TRBJ2-4; TRBD2 agrees at 15 bases. There are 19 residues in the CDR3. With V trimmed by 1 base and J by 3 bases, 7 bases remained unmatched. The germline CDR1 and CDR2 sequences are LGHNA and YSLEER. The CDR3 DNA is TGCGCCAGCAGCCAAGGGACTAGCGGGAGGGCCTTGGGCAAAAACATTCAGTACTTC. Encoded protein: CASSQGTSGRALGKNIQYF.

The rearrangement links TRBV19 to TRBJ1-4; TRBD1 matches 11 bases. Germline CDR1 LNHDA, CDR2 SQIVND (reference sequence). V lost 3 bases and J lost 3; bases outside the gene matches: 0. This CDR3 is built from 15 residues. CDR3 sequence reads: CASSMDRGPNEKLFF. DNA of the CDR3: TGTGCCAGTAGTATGGACAGGGGGCCTAATGAAAAACTGTTTTTT.

The V and J genes are TRBV4-3 and TRBJ1-3; D remains unclear. V lost 1 base and J 7 bases, leaving 8 bases between the germline ends. This CDR3 spans 13 amino acids. The germline V gene encodes CDR1 LGHNA and CDR2 YSLEER. The CDR3 DNA follows: TGCGCCAGCAGCCAAGCCTCGAGGAACACCATATATTTT. Translated, it gives CASSQASRNTIYF.

The chain links TRBV7-2 to TRBJ1-1; 7 nucleotides agree with TRBD1. Trimming took 6 bases from V and 4 from J; bases not matched to a gene: 11. The length of the CDR3 is 15 residues. CDR1 SGHTA and CDR2 FQGNSA come from the germline V gene. As DNA, the CDR3 is TGTGCCAGCAGGACTACCATTCAGGGGGGCACTGAAGCTTTCTTT. Translating it yields CASRTTIQGGTEAFF.

This chain joins TRBV18 and TRBJ2-5, with D tentatively TRBD2 (5 bases). This CDR3 is built from 14 residues. Germline V lookup: CDR1 KGHSH, CDR2 LQKENI. The germline V and J ends were trimmed by 2 bases and 5 bases, with 12 bases remaining between them. CDR3 in amino acids: CASSPAVSGETQYF. DNA for the CDR3: TGTGCCAGCTCACCAGCTGTGTCGGGGGAGACCCAGTACTTC.

V and J are TRBV6-5 and TRBJ2-7; tentatively, D is TRBD2 (6 bases). CDR1 and CDR2 from the germline V gene are MNHEY and SVGAGI. The CDR3 sequence is 13 residues long. Deletions cut 5 bases from V and 4 bases from J, with 12 bases between. CDR3 amino acids: CASSQGLSYEQYF. In nucleotides, the CDR3 is TGTGCCAGCAGTCAGGGACTGTCGTACGAGCAGTACTTC.

The chain employs TRBV29-1 and TRBJ2-3, with TRBD2 as a possible D gene (7 bases). Germline values: CDR1 SQVTM, CDR2 ANQGSEA. The CDR3 runs 13 residues. The V gene lost 7 bases and the J gene lost 0 bases, with 11 bases spanning the gap. CDR3 region: CSAEGGSTDTQYF. The CDR3 bases are TGCAGCGCTGAGGGGGGGAGCACAGATACGCAGTATTTT.

J is TRBJ1-5 and V is TRBV7-2; TRBD1 is a possible D gene (5 bases). V lost 1 base, J lost 5 bases, and 12 bases lay in between. This CDR3 is 15 amino acids long. Germline V lookup: CDR1 SGHTA, CDR2 FQGNSA. This CDR3 is CASSLVGAEYQPQHF. The DNA for the CDR3 is TGTGCCAGCAGCTTAGTAGGGGCAGAGTATCAGCCCCAGCATTTT. Full variable domain (outside the CDR3, taken from reference TRBV7-2 and TRBJ1-5): GAGVSQSPSNKVTEKGKDVELRCDPISGHTALYWYRQSLGQGLEFLIYFQGNSAPDKSGLPSDRFSAERTGGSVSTLTIQRTQQEDSAVYLCASSLVGAEYQPQHFGDGTRLSIL.